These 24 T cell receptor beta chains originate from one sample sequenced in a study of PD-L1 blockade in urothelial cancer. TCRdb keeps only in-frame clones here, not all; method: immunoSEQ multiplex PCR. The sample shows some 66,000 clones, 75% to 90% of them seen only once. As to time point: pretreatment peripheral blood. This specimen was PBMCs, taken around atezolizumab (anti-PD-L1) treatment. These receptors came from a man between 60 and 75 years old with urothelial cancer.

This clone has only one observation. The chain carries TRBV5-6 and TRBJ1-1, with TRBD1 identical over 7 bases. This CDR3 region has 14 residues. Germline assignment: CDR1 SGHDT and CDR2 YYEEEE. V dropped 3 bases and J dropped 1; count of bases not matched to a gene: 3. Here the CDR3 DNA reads TGTGCCAGCAGCTGGGGACAGTGGAACACTGAAGCTTTCTTT. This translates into CASSWGQWNTEAFF.

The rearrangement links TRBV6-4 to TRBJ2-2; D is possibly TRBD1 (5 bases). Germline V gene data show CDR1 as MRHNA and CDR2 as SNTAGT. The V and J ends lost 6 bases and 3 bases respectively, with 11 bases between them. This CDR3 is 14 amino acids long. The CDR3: CASRGDRYTGELFF. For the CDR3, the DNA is TGTGCCAGCAGAGGAGACAGATACACCGGGGAGCTGTTTTTT.

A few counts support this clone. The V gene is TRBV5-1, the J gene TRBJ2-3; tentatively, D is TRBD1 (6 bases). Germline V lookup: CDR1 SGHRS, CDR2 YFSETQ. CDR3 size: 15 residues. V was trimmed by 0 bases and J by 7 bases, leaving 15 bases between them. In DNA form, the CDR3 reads TGCGCCAGCAGCTTGGCAGGGGACCCCCCAAATACGCAGTATTTT. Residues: CASSLAGDPPNTQYF.

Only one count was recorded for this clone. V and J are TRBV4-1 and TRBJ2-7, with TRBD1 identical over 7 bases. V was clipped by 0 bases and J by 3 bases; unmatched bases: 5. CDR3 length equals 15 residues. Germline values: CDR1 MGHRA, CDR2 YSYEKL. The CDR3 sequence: CASSQDEGAFYEQYF. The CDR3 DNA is TGCGCCAGCAGCCAAGATGAGGGGGCTTTCTACGAGCAGTACTTC.

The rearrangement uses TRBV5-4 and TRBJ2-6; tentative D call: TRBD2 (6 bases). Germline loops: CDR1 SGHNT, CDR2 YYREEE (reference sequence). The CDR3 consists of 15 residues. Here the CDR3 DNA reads TGTGGCGTCGGGAGTAAAGCTACTGGGGCCAACGTCCTGACTTTC. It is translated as CGVGSKATGANVLTF.

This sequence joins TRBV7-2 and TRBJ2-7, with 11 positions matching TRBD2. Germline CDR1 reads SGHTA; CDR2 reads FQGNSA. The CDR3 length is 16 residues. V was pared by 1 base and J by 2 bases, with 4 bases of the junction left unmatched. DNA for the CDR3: TGTGCCAGCAGCTTAGATGGGACTAGCGGAACCTACGAGCAGTACTTC. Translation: CASSLDGTSGTYEQYF.

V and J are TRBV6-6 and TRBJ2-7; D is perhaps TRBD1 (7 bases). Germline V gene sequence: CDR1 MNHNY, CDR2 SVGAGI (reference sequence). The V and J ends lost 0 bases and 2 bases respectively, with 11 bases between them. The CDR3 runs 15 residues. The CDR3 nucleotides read TGTGCCAGCAGTTACTCGACAGGGAGGCCCTACGAGCAGTACTTC. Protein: CASSYSTGRPYEQYF.

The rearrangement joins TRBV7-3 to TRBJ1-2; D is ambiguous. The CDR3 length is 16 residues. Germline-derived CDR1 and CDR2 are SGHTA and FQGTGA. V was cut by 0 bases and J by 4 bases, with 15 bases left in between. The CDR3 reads CASSLTPMTTPYGYTF. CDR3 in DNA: TGTGCCAGCAGCTTAACGCCCATGACGACTCCCTATGGCTACACCTTC.

The CDR3 DNA reads TGCGCCAGCTGTCCCTTGGGGCTCTCTGGGGCCAACGTCCTGACTTTC. Translation: CASCPLGLSGANVLTF. The J gene is TRBJ2-6, the V gene TRBV5-1; a possible D gene is TRBD1 (5 bases). The CDR3 runs 16 residues. Germline loops: CDR1 SGHRS, CDR2 YFSETQ. Trimming cost V 7 bases and J 0 bases, with 14 bases left between them.

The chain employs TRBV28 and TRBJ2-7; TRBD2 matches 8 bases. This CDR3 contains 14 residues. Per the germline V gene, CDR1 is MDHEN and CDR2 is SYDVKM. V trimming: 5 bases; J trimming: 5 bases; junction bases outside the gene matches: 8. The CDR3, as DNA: TGTGCCAGCAGTCCCCGGGGGGGGGCCAACGAGCAGTACTTC. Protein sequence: CASSPRGGANEQYF.

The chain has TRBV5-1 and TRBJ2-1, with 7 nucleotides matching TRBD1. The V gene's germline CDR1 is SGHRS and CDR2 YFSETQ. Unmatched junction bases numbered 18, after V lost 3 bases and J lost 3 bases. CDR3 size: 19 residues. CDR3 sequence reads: CASSWWARRDRWGYNEQFF. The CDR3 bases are TGCGCCAGCAGCTGGTGGGCGAGAAGGGACAGATGGGGCTACAATGAGCAGTTCTTC.

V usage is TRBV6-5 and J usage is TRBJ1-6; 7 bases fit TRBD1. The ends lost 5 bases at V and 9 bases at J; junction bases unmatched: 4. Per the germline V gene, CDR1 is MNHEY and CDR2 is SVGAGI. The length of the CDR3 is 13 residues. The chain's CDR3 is CASSATGVSPLHF. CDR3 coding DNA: TGTGCCAGCAGTGCTACAGGGGTTTCACCCCTCCACTTT.

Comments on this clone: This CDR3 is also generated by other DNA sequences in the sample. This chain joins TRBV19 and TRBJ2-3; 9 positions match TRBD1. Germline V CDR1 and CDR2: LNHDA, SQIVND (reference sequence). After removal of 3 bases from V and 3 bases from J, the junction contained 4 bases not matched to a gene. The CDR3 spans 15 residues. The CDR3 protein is CASSIGDRVTDTQYF. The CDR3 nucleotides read TGTGCCAGTAGTATCGGGGACAGGGTAACAGATACGCAGTATTTT.

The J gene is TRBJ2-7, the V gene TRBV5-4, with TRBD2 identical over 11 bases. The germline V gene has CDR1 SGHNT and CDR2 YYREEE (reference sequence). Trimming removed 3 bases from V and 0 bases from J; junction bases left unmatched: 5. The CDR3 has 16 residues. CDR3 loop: CASSWRLAGSSYEQYF. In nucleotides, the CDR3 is TGTGCCAGCAGCTGGCGACTAGCGGGGAGCTCCTACGAGCAGTACTTC. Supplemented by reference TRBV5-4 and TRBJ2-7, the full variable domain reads ETGVTQSPTHLIKTRGQQVTLRCSSQSGHNTVSWYQQALGQGPQFIFQYYREEENGRGNFPPRFSGLQFPNYSSELNVNALELDDSALYLCASSWRLAGSSYEQYFGPGTRLTVT.

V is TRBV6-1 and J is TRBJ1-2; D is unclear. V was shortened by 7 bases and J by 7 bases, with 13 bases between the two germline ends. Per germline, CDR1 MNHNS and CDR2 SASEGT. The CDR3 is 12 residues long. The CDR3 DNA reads TGTGCCAGCACCCCCGTCCTGTTTGGCTACACCTTC. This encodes CASTPVLFGYTF.

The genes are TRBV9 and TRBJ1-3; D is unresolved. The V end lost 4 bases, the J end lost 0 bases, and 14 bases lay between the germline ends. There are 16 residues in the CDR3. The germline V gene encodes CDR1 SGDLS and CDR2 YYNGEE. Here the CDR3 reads CASSSLSGSSGNTIYF. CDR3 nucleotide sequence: TGTGCCAGCAGCTCACTTTCAGGAAGCTCTGGAAACACCATATATTTT. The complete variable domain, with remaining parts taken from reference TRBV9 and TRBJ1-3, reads DSGVTQTPKHLITATGQRVTLRCSPRSGDLSVYWYQQSLDQGLQFLIQYYNGEERAKGNILERFSAQQFPDLHSELNLSSLELGDSALYFCASSSLSGSSGNTIYFGEGSWLTVV.

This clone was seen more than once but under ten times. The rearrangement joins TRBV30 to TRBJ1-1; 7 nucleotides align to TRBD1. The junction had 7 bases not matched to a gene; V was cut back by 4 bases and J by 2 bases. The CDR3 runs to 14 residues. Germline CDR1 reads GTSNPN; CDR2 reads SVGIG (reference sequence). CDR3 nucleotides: TGTGCCTGGACCAAAAACAGGGGAAACACTGAAGCTTTCTTT. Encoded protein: CAWTKNRGNTEAFF.

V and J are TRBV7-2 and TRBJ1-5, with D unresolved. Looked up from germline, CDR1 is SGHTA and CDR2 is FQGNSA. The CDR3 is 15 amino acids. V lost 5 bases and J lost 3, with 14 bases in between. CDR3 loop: CASSLSGLINQPQHF. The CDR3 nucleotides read TGTGCCAGCAGCCTTTCGGGATTAATCAATCAGCCCCAGCATTTT.

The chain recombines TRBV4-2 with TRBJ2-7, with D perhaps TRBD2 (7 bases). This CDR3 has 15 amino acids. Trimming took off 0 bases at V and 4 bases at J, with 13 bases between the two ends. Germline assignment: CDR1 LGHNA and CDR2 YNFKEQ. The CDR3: CASSQDGGAGYEQYF. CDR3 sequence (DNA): TGTGCCAGCAGCCAAGATGGGGGGGCGGGGTACGAGCAGTACTTC.

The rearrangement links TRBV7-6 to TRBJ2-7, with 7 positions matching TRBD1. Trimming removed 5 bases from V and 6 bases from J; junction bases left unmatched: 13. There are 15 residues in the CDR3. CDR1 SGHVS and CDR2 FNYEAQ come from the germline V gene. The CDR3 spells CASSPRQGNSPEQYF. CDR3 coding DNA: TGTGCCAGCAGCCCGCGACAGGGTAACTCGCCCGAGCAGTACTTC.

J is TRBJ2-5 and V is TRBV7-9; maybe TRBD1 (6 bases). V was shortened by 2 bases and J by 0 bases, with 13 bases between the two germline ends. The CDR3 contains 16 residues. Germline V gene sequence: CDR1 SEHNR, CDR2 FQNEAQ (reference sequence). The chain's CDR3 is CASSLTGIPYQETQYF. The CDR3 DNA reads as TGTGCCAGCAGCTTAACAGGGATCCCTTACCAAGAGACCCAGTACTTC.

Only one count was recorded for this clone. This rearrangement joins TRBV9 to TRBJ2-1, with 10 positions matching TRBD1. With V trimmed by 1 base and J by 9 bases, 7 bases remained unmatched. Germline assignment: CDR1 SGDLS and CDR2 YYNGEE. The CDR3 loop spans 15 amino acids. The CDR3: CASSVTGTGVAEQFF. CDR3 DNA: TGTGCCAGCAGCGTAACCGGGACAGGGGTTGCTGAGCAGTTCTTC.

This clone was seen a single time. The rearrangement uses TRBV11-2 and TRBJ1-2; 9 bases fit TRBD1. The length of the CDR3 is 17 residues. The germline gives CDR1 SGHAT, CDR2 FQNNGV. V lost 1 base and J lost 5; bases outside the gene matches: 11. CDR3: CASSLGAFGTGKYGYTF. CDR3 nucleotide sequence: TGTGCCAGCAGCTTAGGCGCATTTGGGACAGGGAAGTATGGCTACACCTTC. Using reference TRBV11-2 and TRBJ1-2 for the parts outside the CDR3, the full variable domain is EAGVAQSPRYKIIEKRQSVAFWCNPISGHATLYWYQQILGQGPKLLIQFQNNGVVDDSQLPKDRFSAERLKGVDSTLKIQPAKLEDSAVYLCASSLGAFGTGKYGYTFGSGTRLTVV.

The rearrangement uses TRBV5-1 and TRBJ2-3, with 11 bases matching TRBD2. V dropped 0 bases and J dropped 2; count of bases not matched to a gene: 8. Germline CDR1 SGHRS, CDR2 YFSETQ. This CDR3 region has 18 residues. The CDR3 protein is CASSLDSGGAVPTDTQYF. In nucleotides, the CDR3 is TGCGCCAGCAGCTTGGATAGCGGGGGGGCCGTTCCCACAGATACGCAGTATTTT.